This T cell receptor (beta chain) was sequenced for a study of shared clonotypes between healthy human individuals. Study observations and caveats: There were few donors, and this limited the genetic and exposure-history diversity represented.

The data were produced by immunoSEQ multiplex PCR, yet TCRdb's version contains in-frame clones alone and is incomplete. Of about half a million clones in the sample, 70% to 80% are singletons; the top ten hold about 13%. This clone appeared many times. What it binds is unknown. Germline V gives CDR1 MNHEY, CDR2 SMNVEV (reference sequence). With 6 bases removed from V and 0 bases from J, the gap between germline ends came to 12 bases. This CDR3 comprises 14 residues. Sequencing input: PBMCs. This clonotype was obtained from a woman in her thirties or forties in good health. Some clones in this sample may be carry-over from other donors' samples. This rearrangement joins TRBV27 to TRBJ2-7, with D tentatively TRBD2 (5 bases). In nucleotides, the CDR3 is TGTGCCAGCAGGGTCATGGGGAGCTCCTACGAGCAGTACTTC. Its translation: CASRVMGSSYEQYF.